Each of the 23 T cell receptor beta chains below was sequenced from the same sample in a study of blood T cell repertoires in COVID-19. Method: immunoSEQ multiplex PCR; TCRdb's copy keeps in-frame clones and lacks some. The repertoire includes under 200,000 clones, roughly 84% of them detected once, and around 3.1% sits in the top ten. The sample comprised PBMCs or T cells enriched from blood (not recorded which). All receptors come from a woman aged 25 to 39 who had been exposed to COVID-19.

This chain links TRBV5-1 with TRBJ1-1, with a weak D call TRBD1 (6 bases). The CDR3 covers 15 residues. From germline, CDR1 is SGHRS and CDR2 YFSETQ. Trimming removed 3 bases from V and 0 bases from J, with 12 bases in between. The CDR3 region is CASSSQGHLNTEAFF. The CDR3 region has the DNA TGCGCCAGCAGCTCTCAGGGACACCTGAACACTGAAGCTTTCTTT.

The CDR3 coding sequence is TGTGCCAGCTGCGAGGGACTAGCCTACGAGCAGTACTTC. Protein: CASCEGLAYEQYF. The rearrangement links TRBV2 to TRBJ2-7; 8 bases fit TRBD2. This CDR3 spans 13 amino acids. CDR1 and CDR2 from the germline V gene are SNHLY and FYNNEI. J was trimmed by 2 bases and V by 8 bases; bases with no gene match: 5.

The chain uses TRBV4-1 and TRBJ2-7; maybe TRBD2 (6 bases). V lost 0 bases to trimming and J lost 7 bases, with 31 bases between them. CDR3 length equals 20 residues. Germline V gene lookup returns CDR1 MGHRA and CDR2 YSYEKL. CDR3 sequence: CASSQDITPGLGIGRREQYF. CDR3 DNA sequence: TGCGCCAGCAGCCAAGATATAACCCCTGGGTTGGGGATAGGGAGGCGTGAGCAGTACTTC.

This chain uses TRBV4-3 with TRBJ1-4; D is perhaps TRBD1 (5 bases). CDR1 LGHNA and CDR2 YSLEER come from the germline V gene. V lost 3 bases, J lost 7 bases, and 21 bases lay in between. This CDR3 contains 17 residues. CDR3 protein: CASSHKSTGGMGEKLFF. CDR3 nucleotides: TGCGCCAGCAGCCACAAGAGCACGGGGGGGATGGGTGAAAAACTGTTTTTT.

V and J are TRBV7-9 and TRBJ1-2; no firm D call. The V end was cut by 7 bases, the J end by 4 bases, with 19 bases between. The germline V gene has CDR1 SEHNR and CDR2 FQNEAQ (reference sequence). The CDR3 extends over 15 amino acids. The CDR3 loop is CASTQWWAESYGYTF. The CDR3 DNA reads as TGTGCCAGCACCCAATGGTGGGCTGAAAGCTATGGCTACACCTTC.

CDR3 amino acids: CASSYFVQASSGGYTF. The CDR3 DNA reads as TGTGCCAGCAGTTACTTTGTCCAAGCCTCAAGTGGTGGCTACACCTTC. This chain connects TRBV6-6 to TRBJ1-2; no definite D call. This CDR3 has 16 residues. Trimming removed 1 base at V and 7 bases at J, with 19 bases between. Per the germline V gene, CDR1 is MNHNY and CDR2 is SVGAGI (reference sequence).

The CDR3 spells CASSLQDYEQFF. In DNA form, the CDR3 reads TGTGCCAGCAGCTTACAGGACTATGAGCAGTTCTTC. V is TRBV11-2 and J is TRBJ2-1; D possibly corresponds to TRBD2 (5 bases). V lost 2 bases to trimming and J lost 8 bases, with 7 bases between them. The CDR3 totals 12 residues. The germline V gene has CDR1 SGHAT and CDR2 FQNNGV.

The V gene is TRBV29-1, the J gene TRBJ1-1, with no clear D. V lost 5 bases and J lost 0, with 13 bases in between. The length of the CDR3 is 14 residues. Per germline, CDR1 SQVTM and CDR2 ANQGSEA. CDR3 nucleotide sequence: TGCAGCGTTCTCTTGGGCAGCCTGAACACTGAAGCTTTCTTT. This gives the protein CSVLLGSLNTEAFF.

CDR3 sequence reads: CASSPRTANTEAFF. The CDR3 bases are TGTGCCAGCAGTCCCCGGACTGCCAACACTGAAGCTTTCTTT. The rearrangement joins TRBV25-1 to TRBJ1-1, with unresolved D. Germline values: CDR1 MGHDK, CDR2 SYGVNS. This CDR3 spans 14 amino acids. Trimming cost V 5 bases and J 2 bases, with 12 bases left between them.

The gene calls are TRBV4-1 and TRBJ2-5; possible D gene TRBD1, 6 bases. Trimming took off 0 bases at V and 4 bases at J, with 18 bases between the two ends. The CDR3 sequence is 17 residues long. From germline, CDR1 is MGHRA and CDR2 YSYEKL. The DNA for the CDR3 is TGCGCCAGCAGCCAAGATAGAGGCAGGGGCCCCCCAGAGACCCAGTACTTC. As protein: CASSQDRGRGPPETQYF.

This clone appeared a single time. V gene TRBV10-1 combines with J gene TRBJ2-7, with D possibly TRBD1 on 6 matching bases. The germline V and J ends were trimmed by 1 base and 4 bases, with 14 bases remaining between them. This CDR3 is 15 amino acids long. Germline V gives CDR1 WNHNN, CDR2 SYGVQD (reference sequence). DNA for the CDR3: TGCGCCAGCAGTGAGTTTCAGGGGCGCGGGTACGAGCAGTACTTC. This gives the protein CASSEFQGRGYEQYF.

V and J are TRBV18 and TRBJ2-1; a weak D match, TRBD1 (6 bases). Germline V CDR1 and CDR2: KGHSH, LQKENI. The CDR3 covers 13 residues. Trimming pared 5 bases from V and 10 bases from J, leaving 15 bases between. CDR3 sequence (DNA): TGTGCCAGCTCATCGTCTGGGGGCAGGGAGCAGTTCTTC. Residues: CASSSSGGREQFF.

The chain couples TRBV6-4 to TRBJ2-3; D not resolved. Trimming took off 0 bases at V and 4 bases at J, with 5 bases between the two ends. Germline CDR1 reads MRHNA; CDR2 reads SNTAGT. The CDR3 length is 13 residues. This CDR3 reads CASSDSNSDTQYF. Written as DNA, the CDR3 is TGTGCCAGCAGTGACTCGAACTCAGATACGCAGTATTTT.

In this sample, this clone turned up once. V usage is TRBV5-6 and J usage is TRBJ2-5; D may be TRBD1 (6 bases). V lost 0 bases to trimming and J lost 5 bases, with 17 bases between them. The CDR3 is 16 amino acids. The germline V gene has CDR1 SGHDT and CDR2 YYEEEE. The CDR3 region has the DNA TGTGCCAGCAGCTTGGTCGGGCAGGGGACGCGCGAGACCCAGTACTTC. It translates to CASSLVGQGTRETQYF.

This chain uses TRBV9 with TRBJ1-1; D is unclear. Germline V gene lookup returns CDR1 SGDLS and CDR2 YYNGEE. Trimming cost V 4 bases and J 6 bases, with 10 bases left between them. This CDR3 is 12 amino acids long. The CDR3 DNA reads TGTGCCAGCAGCCCTGGTGGCCCTGAAGCTTTCTTT. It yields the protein CASSPGGPEAFF. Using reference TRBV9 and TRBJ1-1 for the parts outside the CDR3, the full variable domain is DSGVTQTPKHLITATGQRVTLRCSPRSGDLSVYWYQQSLDQGLQFLIQYYNGEERAKGNILERFSAQQFPDLHSELNLSSLELGDSALYFCASSPGGPEAFFGQGTRLTVV.

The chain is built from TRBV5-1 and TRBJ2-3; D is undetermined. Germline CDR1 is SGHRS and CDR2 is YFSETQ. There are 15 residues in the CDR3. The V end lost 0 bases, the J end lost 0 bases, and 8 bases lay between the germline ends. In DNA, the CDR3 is TGCGCCAGCAGCTTGGATGGCAAAAGCACAGATACGCAGTATTTT. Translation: CASSLDGKSTDTQYF.

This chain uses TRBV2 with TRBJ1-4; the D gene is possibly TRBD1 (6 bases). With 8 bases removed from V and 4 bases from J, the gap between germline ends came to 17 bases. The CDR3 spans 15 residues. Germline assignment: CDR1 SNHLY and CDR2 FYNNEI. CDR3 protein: CASARRRTDNEKLFF. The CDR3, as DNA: TGTGCCAGCGCCCGGAGACGGACAGATAATGAAAAACTGTTTTTT. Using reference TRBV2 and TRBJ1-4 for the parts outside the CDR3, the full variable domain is EPEVTQTPSHQVTQMGQEVILRCVPISNHLYFYWYRQILGQKVEFLVSFYNNEISEKSEIFDDQFSVERPDGSNFTLKIRSTKLEDSAMYFCASARRRTDNEKLFFGSGTQLSVL.

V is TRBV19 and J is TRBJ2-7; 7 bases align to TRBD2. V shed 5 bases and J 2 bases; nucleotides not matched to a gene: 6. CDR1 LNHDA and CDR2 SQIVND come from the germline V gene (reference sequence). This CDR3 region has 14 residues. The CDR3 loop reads CASSVSGGTYEQYF. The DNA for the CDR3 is TGTGCCAGTAGTGTGTCGGGAGGAACCTACGAGCAGTACTTC. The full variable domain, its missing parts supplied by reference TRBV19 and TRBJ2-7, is DGGITQSPKYLFRKEGQNVTLSCEQNLNHDAMYWYRQDPGQGLRLIYYSQIVNDFQKGDIAEGYSVSREKKESFPLTVTSAQKNPTAFYLCASSVSGGTYEQYFGPGTRLTVT.

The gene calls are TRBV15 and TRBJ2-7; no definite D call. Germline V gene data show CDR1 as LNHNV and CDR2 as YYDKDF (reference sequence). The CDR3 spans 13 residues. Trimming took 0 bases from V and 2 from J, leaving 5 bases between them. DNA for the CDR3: TGTGCCACCAGCAGAGATATTGCCTACGAGCAGTACTTC. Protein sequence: CATSRDIAYEQYF.

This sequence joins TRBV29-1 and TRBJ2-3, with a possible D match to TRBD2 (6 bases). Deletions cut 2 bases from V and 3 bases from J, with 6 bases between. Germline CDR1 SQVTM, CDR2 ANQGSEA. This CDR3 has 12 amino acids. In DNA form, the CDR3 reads TGCAGCGTTGAACGGGAGACAGATACGCAGTATTTT. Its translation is CSVERETDTQYF.

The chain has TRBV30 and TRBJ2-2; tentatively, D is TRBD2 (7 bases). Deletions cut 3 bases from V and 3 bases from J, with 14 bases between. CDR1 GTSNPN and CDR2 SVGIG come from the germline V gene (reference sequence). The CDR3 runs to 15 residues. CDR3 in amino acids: CAWSFQGGDTGELFF. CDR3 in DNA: TGTGCCTGGAGCTTTCAAGGGGGGGACACCGGGGAGCTGTTTTTT. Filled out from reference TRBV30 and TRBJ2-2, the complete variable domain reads SQTIHQWPATLVQPVGSPLSLECTVEGTSNPNLYWYRQAAGRGLQLLFYSVGIGQISSEVPQNLSASRPQDRQFILSSKKLLLSDSGFYLCAWSFQGGDTGELFFGEGSRLTVL.

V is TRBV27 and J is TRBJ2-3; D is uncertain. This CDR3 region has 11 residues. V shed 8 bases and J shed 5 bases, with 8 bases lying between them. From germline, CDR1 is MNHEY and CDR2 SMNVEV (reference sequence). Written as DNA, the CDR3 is TGTGCCAGCGCTGATAGAGATACGCAGTATTTT. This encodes CASADRDTQYF.

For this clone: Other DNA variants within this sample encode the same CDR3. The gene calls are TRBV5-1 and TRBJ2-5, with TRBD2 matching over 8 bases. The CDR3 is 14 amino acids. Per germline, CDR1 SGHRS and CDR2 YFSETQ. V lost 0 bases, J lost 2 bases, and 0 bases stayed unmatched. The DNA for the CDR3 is TGCGCCAGCAGCTTGGGACTAGCGCAAGAGACCCAGTACTTC. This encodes CASSLGLAQETQYF.